Presented here are 18 T cell receptor beta chains from one specimen sequenced in a study of beta chain features in type 1 diabetes. The entirety of the isolated RNA underwent reverse transcription, so expressed TCRB transcripts were sequenced. Libraries were prepared by immunoSEQ multiplex PCR; TCRdb keeps only in-frame clonotypes and omits some of them. The sample includes roughly 610,000 clones, about a sixth of them seen just once. The specimen was naive CD4+ T cells from blood. Source of these receptors: a man aged 18 to 29 in good health.

This clone has just a few counts. The CDR3 nucleotides are TGCGCCAGCAGCCAGAGAGGGACTAGCGGGGGCACCAGCACAGATACGCAGTATTTT. Its protein is CASSQRGTSGGTSTDTQYF. The rearrangement joins TRBV4-1 to TRBJ2-3, with 14 bases that match TRBD2. Unmatched junction bases numbered 8, after V lost 3 bases and J lost 0 bases. From germline, CDR1 is MGHRA and CDR2 YSYEKL. The CDR3 runs to 19 residues.

This clone has more than one count but fewer than ten. In the same sample, other DNA sequences code for this CDR3. In DNA form, the CDR3 reads TGTGCCAGCTCACCAGGCTTTCAAGAGACCCAGTACTTC. Encoded protein: CASSPGFQETQYF. The chain has TRBV18 and TRBJ2-5; D is unresolved. From germline, CDR1 is KGHSH and CDR2 LQKENI. This CDR3 spans 13 amino acids. Trimming took off 2 bases at V and 2 bases at J, with 6 bases between the two ends.

The V call is TRBV7-7, the J call TRBJ2-5, with D unresolved. V lost 3 bases, J lost 12 bases, and 14 bases lay in between. This CDR3 has 12 amino acids. The germline CDR1 and CDR2 sequences are SSHAT and FNYEAQ (reference sequence). CDR3 region: CASSFRTYIEYF. The CDR3, as DNA: TGTGCCAGCAGCTTCCGGACCTACATCGAGTACTTC.

The chain couples TRBV9 to TRBJ2-7; no reliable D call. V shed 0 bases and J shed 4 bases, with 17 bases lying between them. Germline CDR1 SGDLS, CDR2 YYNGEE. CDR3 length: 16 residues. CDR3: CASSVENSDRGYEQYF. The CDR3 nucleotides are TGTGCCAGCAGCGTAGAAAACTCCGACCGCGGTTACGAGCAGTACTTC.

The chain couples TRBV5-1 to TRBJ2-2; weak D call: TRBD1 (6 bases). CDR3 length: 15 residues. With 1 base removed from V and 6 bases from J, the gap between germline ends came to 13 bases. Germline CDR1 is SGHRS and CDR2 is YFSETQ. For the CDR3, the DNA is TGCGCCAGCAGCTTGACGACAGGTTCGGCCGGGGAGCTGTTTTTT. It encodes CASSLTTGSAGELFF.

In its sample, this clone was seen a few times. The V and J genes are TRBV5-4 and TRBJ2-5; D remains ambiguous. Trimming pared 4 bases from V and 2 bases from J, leaving 6 bases between. The CDR3 length is 12 residues. Germline V lookup: CDR1 SGHNT, CDR2 YYREEE (reference sequence). The CDR3 bases are TGTGCCAGCAGCCGAGATCAAGAGACCCAGTACTTC. Encoded protein: CASSRDQETQYF. The entire variable domain, with the rest obtained from reference TRBV5-4 and TRBJ2-5, is as follows: ETGVTQSPTHLIKTRGQQVTLRCSSQSGHNTVSWYQQALGQGPQFIFQYYREEENGRGNFPPRFSGLQFPNYSSELNVNALELDDSALYLCASSRDQETQYFGPGTRLLVL.

Concerning this clone: In the same sample, other DNA sequences code for this CDR3. The chain has TRBV14 and TRBJ2-2; no clear D gene. The V end was cut by 0 bases, the J end by 2 bases, with 4 bases between. Germline lookup yields CDR1 SGHDN and CDR2 FVKESK. This CDR3 is built from 14 residues. The CDR3 loop is CASSQDVNTGELFF. The CDR3 DNA sequence: TGTGCCAGCAGCCAAGACGTCAACACCGGGGAGCTGTTTTTT.

This clone showed up just a few times. This chain joins TRBV6-5 and TRBJ2-7, with a tentative D call TRBD2 (6 bases). This CDR3 spans 13 amino acids. The germline gives CDR1 MNHEY, CDR2 SVGAGI. Trimming pared 2 bases from V and 9 bases from J, leaving 14 bases between. CDR3 amino acids: CASSYGRISGQYF. DNA for the CDR3: TGTGCCAGCAGTTACGGGAGGATTTCGGGGCAGTACTTC.

The CDR3 DNA reads as TGTGCCAGCAGCTTAGGCCTGATTAATTCACCCCTCCACTTT. Translation gives CASSLGLINSPLHF. The chain carries TRBV7-2 and TRBJ1-6; D ambiguous. V was trimmed by 1 base and J by 6 bases, leaving 7 bases between them. The CDR3 is 14 residues long. The germline V gene encodes CDR1 SGHTA and CDR2 FQGNSA.

This clone was seen only a few times. The rearrangement joins TRBV19 to TRBJ1-1, with D unclear. With 1 base removed from V and 0 bases from J, the gap between germline ends came to 3 bases. Per germline, CDR1 LNHDA and CDR2 SQIVND (reference sequence). The CDR3 extends over 13 amino acids. The CDR3 loop is CASSIAMNTEAFF. In DNA, the CDR3 is TGTGCCAGTAGTATAGCCATGAACACTGAAGCTTTCTTT.

The V gene is TRBV25-1, the J gene TRBJ2-3; TRBD1 matches at 8 bases. Germline V gene data show CDR1 as MGHDK and CDR2 as SYGVNS. V shed 1 base and J 2 bases; nucleotides not matched to a gene: 5. The length of the CDR3 is 16 residues. CDR3 sequence reads: CASSELTGAPTDTQYF. The CDR3 coding sequence is TGTGCCAGCAGTGAATTGACAGGGGCCCCCACAGATACGCAGTATTTT.

This clone was found a few times. The gene calls are TRBV14 and TRBJ1-2; D remains ambiguous. Germline lookup yields CDR1 SGHDN and CDR2 FVKESK. This CDR3 region has 13 residues. Trimming pared 2 bases from V and 7 bases from J, leaving 11 bases between. In nucleotides, the CDR3 is TGTGCCAGCAGCCAAAGTGGGGAACGTGGCTACACCTTC. Translated, it gives CASSQSGERGYTF.

V usage is TRBV9 and J usage is TRBJ2-7; a weak D match, TRBD2 (6 bases). Trimming shortened V by 4 bases and J by 3 bases, and 17 bases separated the two germline ends. This CDR3 is 15 amino acids long. CDR1 and CDR2 (germline): SGDLS, YYNGEE. CDR3: CASSPGRRGRYEQYF. The CDR3 nucleotides read TGTGCCAGCAGCCCGGGGAGGCGGGGCCGCTACGAGCAGTACTTC.

This clone has just a few counts. The V and J genes are TRBV6-5 and TRBJ2-7, with no clear D. The germline gives CDR1 MNHEY, CDR2 SVGAGI. There are 14 residues in the CDR3. Trimming cost V 1 base and J 2 bases, with 9 bases left between them. The CDR3 DNA reads TGTGCCAGCAGTTACTACGGACGGACCTACGAGCAGTACTTC. It yields the protein CASSYYGRTYEQYF.

This clone was found a few times. The V gene is TRBV25-1, the J gene TRBJ2-3; 10 bases match TRBD2. The CDR3 runs to 16 residues. V gave up 3 bases and J gave up 2 bases; unmatched junction bases: 5. CDR1 and CDR2 (germline): MGHDK, SYGVNS. The CDR3 here is CASSELLAGVTDTQYF. The CDR3 coding sequence is TGTGCCAGCAGTGAGTTGCTAGCGGGGGTCACAGATACGCAGTATTTT.

The rearrangement uses TRBV28 and TRBJ2-7; 11 nucleotides align to TRBD1. CDR1 and CDR2 from the germline V gene are MDHEN and SYDVKM. There are 15 residues in the CDR3. V dropped 5 bases and J dropped 4; count of bases not matched to a gene: 7. The chain's CDR3 is CASSPPGDRGYEQYF. The CDR3 DNA sequence: TGTGCCAGCAGTCCTCCCGGGGACAGGGGGTACGAGCAGTACTTC.

This clone was found a few times. This chain joins TRBV18 and TRBJ2-1; no definite D call. Trimming removed 2 bases from V and 5 bases from J, with 10 bases in between. Germline V CDR1 and CDR2: KGHSH, LQKENI. This CDR3 has 14 amino acids. For the CDR3, the DNA is TGTGCCAGCTCACCATTGATGAGAAACAATGAGCAGTTCTTC. Its translation is CASSPLMRNNEQFF.

The chain joins TRBV4-3 to TRBJ2-2, with D tentatively TRBD2 (6 bases). The germline V gene has CDR1 LGHNA and CDR2 YSLEER. This CDR3 is 19 amino acids long. V shed 0 bases and J shed 0 bases, with 17 bases lying between them. The CDR3 DNA reads TGCGCCAGCAGCCAAGAGAGCCTTATCGGGAGCGCGAACACCGGGGAGCTGTTTTTT. This codes for CASSQESLIGSANTGELFF.